The clone carrying this TCR beta chain was observed a few times. Trimming shortened V by 5 bases and J by 0 bases, and 16 bases separated the two germline ends. This CDR3 is 16 amino acids long. Germline assignment: CDR1 SGHTA and CDR2 FQGNSA. TCRdb re-analysed the 5' RACE reads in MiXCR, keeping a single row per CDR3 protein. The sample lists under 600,000 distinct CDR3 sequences, less than 25% occurring once. The data derive from a study of T cells after yellow fever vaccination. Sequences were derived from PBMCs, sampled approximately 22 days after the first yellow fever vaccination. The receptor was derived from a young man who received the YFV17D yellow fever vaccine. V is TRBV7-2 and J is TRBJ2-5, with D maybe TRBD2 (7 bases). The CDR3 loop is CASSQPGRGNQETQYF. The CDR3, as DNA: TGTGCCAGCAGCCAGCCAGGGAGGGGGAACCAAGAGACCCAGTACTTC. The variable domain in full, completed from reference TRBV7-2 and TRBJ2-5, reads GAGVSQSPSNKVTEKGKDVELRCDPISGHTALYWYRQSLGQGLEFLIYFQGNSAPDKSGLPSDRFSAERTGGSVSTLTIQRTQQEDSAVYLCASSQPGRGNQETQYFGPGTRLLVL.